Given below is one T cell receptor beta chain in context. Its antigen is currently not known. Per-base quality was not reported, and no clone a single base away is much larger than it. CDR1 is given as SNHLY and CDR2 as FYNNEI, both from the germline V gene. There are 13 amino acids in the CDR3, from cysteine to phenylalanine inclusive. The DNA shown is the 39-base CDR3, in frame from base 1. Trimming takes 6 bases from V and 4 bases from J, and the germline ends sit 12 bases apart. Library preparation employed the immunoSEQ multiplex PCR assay. A mixture of 60 forward primers for TCR Vbeta segments and 13 reverse primers for TCR Jbeta segments was used in the multiplex PCR. Amplification of the CDR3 region of rearranged TCR beta genes was performed with a multiplex PCR assay on genomic DNA. Amplified TCR beta libraries were sequenced as 87-base-pair reads on the Illumina HiSeq System. The published analysis was carried out like this. A later analysis counted tens of millions of unique TCR beta chains across the 550 to 750 repertoires, and 9 million to 14 million of these chains were shared by at least two donors. Raw reads were error-corrected and collapsed into unique sequences by a nearest-neighbor algorithm in which closely related sequences were merged to remove PCR and sequencing errors. To assign V, D and J gene segments, CDR3 sequences were aligned to IMGT reference sequences. For a sequence to be retained, a match of at least six nucleotides to both a V gene segment and a J gene segment was required. A rearrangement was called productive if the CDR3 had no stop codons and remained in frame with V and J, and every other rearrangement was called non-productive. CDR3 was defined according to IMGT convention as the region running from the second conserved V-encoded cysteine to the conserved J-encoded phenylalanine. Sequences without an unambiguous match to a single V gene segment were excluded from the earlier analysis of about 630 of the donors. In an earlier analysis of roughly 500 of the donors, V segments were called functional above 56.7% productive rearrangements and were called segregating when the between-donor standard deviation exceeded 5%. To diagnose cytomegalovirus status from the catalog of TCR beta chain sequences, a statistical classification framework was built. In a later analysis, V and J genes were assigned by comparing TCR nucleotide sequences against IMGT/GENE-DB human TR gene sequences. In a later analysis, CDR3 sequences and most-parsimonious VDJ recombination scenarios were assigned using the TCRdist pipeline. In a later analysis, each TCR beta chain was defined by its CDR3 amino acid sequence together with its V-gene family, and reads lacking a unique V-gene family were excluded. In a later analysis, 550 to 650 highly shared, low-generation-probability nucleotide sequences were removed to address suspected cross-contamination and a sequencing artifact. A later analysis calculated a clonal expansion index for each public chain from normalized within-repertoire ranks of inferred template counts. Generation probabilities in a later analysis came from a VDJ recombination model fitted to out-of-frame rearrangements, and those results were checked against IGoR. Hypergeometric tests were used in a later analysis to score TCR-TCR, TCR-HLA and TCR-CMV co-occurrence, with a repertoire-size bias correction applied to the TCR pairs. To estimate false discovery rates, a later analysis permuted the HLA or CMV assignments 20 times. A later analysis grouped co-occurring TCRs with DBSCAN, adding TCRdist sequence similarity when clustering within HLA-allele-positive subsets. Repertoires with fewer than 30,000 or more than 120,000 public chains were left out of co-occurrence clustering, as were a handful of repertoires with anomalous nucleotide sharing. TCRdb mirrors the immuneACCESS table, restricted to in-frame sequences. Some clones are absent from its copies; in checked studies, under half trace to an unresolved V gene, and the reason for the others is unknown. D and trimming come from the DNA, and the V and J calls and clone size come from that table. Counted in this sample were some 88,000 clones; roughly 69% of them appeared once. The ten largest account for 6.3% of the sample.

This sample stems from a study of cytomegalovirus exposure and HLA in healthy donors (dated by TCRdb to between 2016 and 2019). Regarding the research as a whole: According to an earlier analysis of 550 to 750 of the donors, about 179 million T cells yielded over 90 million unique TCR beta sequences and approximately 300 Gb of sequence data. An early release that covered fewer than 800 HLA-typed donors contained about 300 gigabases of sequencing data and 85 million to 100 million unique TCR sequences. The genetic ancestry cluster associated with self-reported Caucasian donors included about 84% of the approximately 400 genotyped donors. The aim of the study was to test whether cataloging public T cell receptors could identify signatures of past pathogen exposure. The T cell repertoires of under 700 subjects were profiled by immunosequencing and related to cytomegalovirus serostatus. In addition to the first cohort of roughly 700 subjects, a separate validation cohort of 120 different subjects was used. To predict cytomegalovirus infection status, the study combined high-throughput TCR immunosequencing, statistical association of individual TCRs with disease status, and machine learning. To study patterns of TCR occurrence, a later analysis re-analyzed previously published TCR beta repertoires from 500 to 850 donors and added high-resolution HLA genotyping. In the later analysis, no new phenotypic data were used to find candidate immune exposures; instead, reliance was placed on TCR beta sequences and their occurrence across donors. An earlier analysis of around 580 of the donors used high-throughput TCR beta sequencing to judge whether each TCR beta V gene segment behaved as functional or pseudogenic. Alongside the repertoire data, information on donor age, sex, ethnicity and CMV serostatus was compiled. A later genetic analysis took genome-wide SNP genotypes for about 55% of the 666 donors and used that subset as a discovery cohort. All discovery cohort repertoires had been generated on a single sequencing platform. HLA typing covered class I and class II loci at four-digit resolution. Typing coverage varied by locus: about 620-630 donors for A, B, C, DRB1 and DQB1; roughly 520 for DQA1; about 590 for DPA1; around 450 for DPB1. Several DR-DQ haplotypes were handled as single units for association and clustering because linkage in the cohort was strong. Among about 360 genotyped donors of the cohort, an average of approximately 250,000 unique TCR beta nucleotide sequences were sequenced per donor, around a sixth of them non-productive.

The paper as a whole reports these results and caveats: Strong co-occurrence of HLA alleles, especially DR and DQ, made assigning TCR associations to individual alleles difficult. An association between a missense DCLRE1C variant and V-gene and J-gene trimming of TCR beta chains was found in a later genetic analysis and replicated in an independent cohort. In a later analysis, HLA-associated TCR beta chains showed more clonal expansion and lower generation probabilities than non-associated chains that were equally common. HLA typing was unavailable for some donors at each locus, so association tests used only the typed subset. In the study, roughly 160 TCR beta chains were listed as associated with cytomegalovirus. The 87-base-pair reads could not distinguish some IMGT-functional V segments, including TRBV6-2 and TRBV6-3, so those segments were excluded. According to a later analysis, TCR association rates differed among HLA loci, with DRB1 alleles showing the most associated TCRs and HLA-C alleles showing the fewest. CMV serostatus was the only immune exposure information available for the cohort. In vitro tests confirmed that a few of the cytomegalovirus-associated TCR beta chains recognize cytomegalovirus antigens. A further reported finding was that TCR beta sequences accurately predicted the HLA-A and HLA-B alleles for most subjects in the first cohort. The cohort was sequenced for TCR beta chains only, and without alpha or paired-chain data the features that could be detected were limited. In an earlier analysis of around 600 of the donors, most TCR beta V segments were observed in productive rearrangements about 87% or about 30% of the time, broadly matching IMGT annotations. The sequencing pipeline was judged likely to have produced a cluster of highly shared sequence variants as a technical artifact. Roughly uniform sequencing depth across donors was assumed in presence/absence analyses, although this assumption may not hold. Correlated functional status among segregating V segments might be attributable to linkage disequilibrium, but an unknown experimental factor could not be ruled out. The classifier was reported to diagnose cytomegalovirus status with high specificity and sensitivity in both the original cohort and the validation cohort. Most CMV-associated TCR beta chains appeared to be HLA-restricted in a later analysis, and the HLA associations seemed to be driven largely by CMV exposure. The authors suggested that the approach could potentially be extended to other disease states and immunological phenotypes. According to a later analysis, parvovirus B19, influenza, CMV and Epstein-Barr virus appeared linked to several top co-occurrence clusters. A later genetic analysis reported fewer N-insertions in productive TCRs among donors in an Asian-associated ancestry cluster than the 666-donor mean. Because counts were too low, roughly 16 rarely observed V segments, including chromosome 9 orphons, were left out of the earlier analysis of several hundred of the donors. A later analysis associated 15,000 or so TCR beta sequences with specific HLA alleles at a false discovery rate of 0.05. While some public TCRs were present in many individuals, most TCR sequences turned up only very rarely across donors.

The cohort was made up of under 800 healthy bone marrow donors. At the time of sampling, all cohort members were nominally healthy, though unrecorded immune exposures were likely present. The donor was CMV seronegative and was included in the group of approximately 350 seronegative cohort members. Each donor provided a peripheral blood sample, and peripheral blood mononuclear cells were used for TCR beta sequencing. Genomic DNA extraction from the blood cell samples was performed with the Qiagen DNeasy Blood Extraction Kit. The rearranged segments are TRBV2 and TRBJ1-1; there is no confident call for the D gene. The origin of this receptor is a woman in her twenties or thirties in good health and CMV-seronegative. The sequencing sample was made of PBMCs. This receptor has the CDR3 CASRRGSITEAFF. The sequenced DNA: TGTGCCAGCAGACGTGGCAGTATCACTGAAGCTTTCTTT.